This TCR beta chain was sequenced during a study of blood T cell repertoires in COVID-19. Study summary: PBMCs, B-cell-depleted T cells, or T cells provided the cDNA or gDNA that made up the material.

A COVID-19 case was met by exposed participants within 2 weeks before study entry. Assay used: immunoSEQ multiplex PCR; TCRdb lists only in-frame clones, some missing. The sample yields about 430,000 clones, about 88% seen once. This clone has a single count. The CDR3 totals 17 residues. Germline V gene sequence: CDR1 LNHDA, CDR2 SQIVND (reference sequence). Trimming cost V 3 bases and J 6 bases; bases outside gene matches: 13. This chain connects TRBV19 to TRBJ2-3; 9 bases map to TRBD2. The TCR was taken from a woman in her late teens or twenties who had been exposed to COVID-19. The sample comprised PBMCs or T cells enriched from blood (not recorded which). CDR3 nucleotide sequence: TGTGCCAGTAGTATCTTCTTCCCAGCGGGGGGTGTCGATACGCAGTATTTT. Its translation is CASSIFFPAGGVDTQYF.